This T cell receptor beta chain was recovered during a study of blood T cell repertoires in COVID-19. Study-level information: Both acute and convalescent COVID-19 samples were obtained from the United States, Italy and Spain.

This CDR3 region has 13 residues. Between the trimmed V and J ends, which lost 9 bases and 3 bases, there was a span of 15 bases. From germline, CDR1 is MNHEY and CDR2 SVGAGI. How the authors handled the data: Reference gene primer amplification gave nucleated cell count estimates. TCRdb's table, derived via immunoSEQ multiplex PCR, lists solely in-frame clones and lacks some. The DNA was the basis for D and trimming; V, J and clone size are from that table. The table has 250,000 to 350,000 clones, 84% seen once; the top ten hold around 1.6%. The sequencing sample was made of peripheral blood. The gene calls are TRBV6-5 and TRBJ2-7, with TRBD2 as a possible D gene (6 bases). This TCR derives from a human donor with COVID-19, enrolled during active disease. The donor label of this sample is uncertain. CDR3 sequence (DNA): TGTGCCAGTCGGAGGGCCGCGGGCTACGAGCAGTACTTC. It encodes CASRRAAGYEQYF.